These 19 T cell receptor beta chains were sequenced from one sample in a study of cytomegalovirus exposure and HLA in healthy donors. The PCR was carried out with 60 Vbeta primers and 13 Jbeta primers. The protocol was immunoSEQ multiplex PCR, while the TCRdb copy is restricted to in-frame clones and leaves out a portion. The sample carries 200,000 or so clones, 82% recorded once. The sequenced sample consisted of PBMCs. These receptors were obtained from a boy aged 2-15 years in good health and CMV-seronegative.

This chain uses TRBV20-1 with TRBJ1-1; D not certain. The CDR3 has 11 amino acids. Germline CDR1 and CDR2: DFQATT and SNEGSKA (reference sequence). V lost 3 bases to trimming and J lost 4 bases, with 6 bases between them. The CDR3 region has the DNA TGCAGTGCTAGGCTCGGCACTGAAGCTTTCTTT. Amino acid sequence: CSARLGTEAFF.

This clone was seen only once. This sequence joins TRBV9 and TRBJ1-1; 7 bases map to TRBD1. CDR3 length: 12 amino acids. J gave up 7 bases and V 2 bases, and 2 bases lay outside the gene matches. CDR1 and CDR2 from the germline V gene are SGDLS and YYNGEE. CDR3 sequence reads: CASSVGTDEAFF. CDR3 nucleotide sequence: TGTGCCAGCAGCGTTGGGACAGATGAAGCTTTCTTT.

The DNA of the CDR3 is TGCGCCAGCAGCCAATCCGGGCGGGGAGCCCCTAGCACAGATACGCAGTATTTT. Translated: CASSQSGRGAPSTDTQYF. The genes are TRBV4-1 and TRBJ2-3; weak D call: TRBD2 (6 bases). The CDR3 contains 18 residues. V lost 2 bases and J 0 bases, leaving 18 bases between the germline ends. Per the germline V gene, CDR1 is MGHRA and CDR2 is YSYEKL.

The genes are TRBV11-2 and TRBJ2-3, with no clear D. V was trimmed by 4 bases and J by 5 bases, leaving 7 bases between them. Looked up from germline, CDR1 is SGHAT and CDR2 is FQNNGV. CDR3 length: 12 amino acids. The chain's CDR3 is CASSSLRDTQYF. CDR3 bases: TGTGCCAGCAGCTCCCTTCGAGATACGCAGTATTTT.

The sample holds a few counts of this clone. The chain links TRBV5-5 to TRBJ2-5; D may be TRBD2 (5 bases). CDR1 SGHKS and CDR2 YYEKEE come from the germline V gene (reference sequence). The germline V and J ends were trimmed by 5 bases and 5 bases, with 13 bases remaining between them. The length of the CDR3 is 13 residues. The CDR3: CASRRPGEETQYF. The CDR3 region has the DNA TGTGCCAGCAGAAGACCCGGGGAGGAGACCCAGTACTTC.

The CDR3 is CASSVRTGLVTEAFF. CDR3 sequence (DNA): TGTGCCAGCAGTGTTCGGACAGGGTTGGTCACTGAAGCTTTCTTT. V gene TRBV2 combines with J gene TRBJ1-1; 8 bases line up with TRBD1. This CDR3 is 15 amino acids long. Germline-derived CDR1 and CDR2 are SNHLY and FYNNEI. V dropped 4 bases and J dropped 4; count of bases not matched to a gene: 8.

The table lists this clone with a count of one. This chain connects TRBV6-1 to TRBJ2-3, with TRBD2 as a possible D gene (6 bases). CDR1 and CDR2 (germline): MNHNS, SASEGT. This CDR3 comprises 16 residues. Deletions cut 1 base from V and 0 bases from J, with 11 bases between. CDR3: CASSEEGGFSTDTQYF. CDR3 coding DNA: TGTGCCAGCAGTGAAGAAGGAGGGTTCAGCACAGATACGCAGTATTTT.

The CDR3 here is CSAHRGPTDTQYF. The CDR3 DNA is TGCAGCGCCCACAGGGGACCCACAGATACGCAGTATTTT. The V call is TRBV29-1, the J call TRBJ2-3; 7 bases fit TRBD1. The CDR3 consists of 13 residues. V lost 7 bases and J lost 2; bases outside the gene matches: 6. Per the germline V gene, CDR1 is SQVTM and CDR2 is ANQGSEA.

This chain uses TRBV29-1 with TRBJ1-3; 7 nucleotides line up with TRBD1. The CDR3 has 13 amino acids. The germline CDR1 and CDR2 sequences are SQVTM and ANQGSEA. The V gene end was trimmed by 3 bases and the J gene end by 2 bases; junction bases not matched to a gene: 1. The CDR3 protein is CSVETGTGNTIYF. As DNA, the CDR3 is TGCAGCGTTGAGACAGGGACTGGAAACACCATATATTTT.

Here the CDR3 reads CASSSSGSSEKLFF. The CDR3 DNA sequence: TGTGCCAGCAGCTCCTCAGGGTCTAGTGAAAAACTGTTTTTT. V gene TRBV5-4 combines with J gene TRBJ1-4; possible D gene TRBD1, 5 bases. The CDR3 extends over 14 amino acids. Germline CDR1 and CDR2: SGHNT and YYREEE (reference sequence). The V gene lost 3 bases and the J gene lost 7 bases, with 13 bases spanning the gap.

The CDR3 DNA is TGTGCCAGCAGCCCACGGGACAGGGGGGGCGGCTACACCTTC. Its protein is CASSPRDRGGGYTF. The V gene is TRBV5-4, the J gene TRBJ1-2; 11 nucleotides agree with TRBD1. The CDR3 totals 14 residues. Germline V CDR1 and CDR2: SGHNT, YYREEE (reference sequence). V dropped 4 bases and J dropped 8; count of bases not matched to a gene: 7. The whole variable domain, filled in from reference TRBV5-4 and TRBJ1-2, reads ETGVTQSPTHLIKTRGQQVTLRCSSQSGHNTVSWYQQALGQGPQFIFQYYREEENGRGNFPPRFSGLQFPNYSSELNVNALELDDSALYLCASSPRDRGGGYTFGSGTRLTVV.

The chain combines TRBV11-3 with TRBJ2-7; D is unresolved. Germline CDR1 reads SGHNT; CDR2 reads YENEEA. CDR3 length: 14 amino acids. V lost 5 bases and J 0 bases, leaving 11 bases between the germline ends. CDR3 sequence reads: CASSPHWSSYEQYF. CDR3 nucleotides: TGTGCCAGCAGCCCTCACTGGAGCTCCTACGAGCAGTACTTC. Filled out from reference TRBV11-3 and TRBJ2-7, the complete variable domain reads EAGVVQSPRYKIIEKKQPVAFWCNPISGHNTLYWYLQNLGQGPELLIRYENEEAVDDSQLPKDRFSAERLKGVDSTLKIQPAELGDSAVYLCASSPHWSSYEQYFGPGTRLTVT.

The chain joins TRBV29-1 to TRBJ1-2; D is possibly TRBD1 (6 bases). V dropped 4 bases and J dropped 1 base, with 22 bases sitting between them. This CDR3 is 17 amino acids long. CDR1 is SQVTM and CDR2 is ANQGSEA in the germline V gene. This CDR3 reads CSVVAPFTGTSNYGYTF. The CDR3 bases are TGCAGCGTTGTTGCCCCCTTTACAGGGACCAGTAACTATGGCTACACCTTC. Full variable domain (remainder filled in from reference TRBV29-1 and TRBJ1-2): SAVISQKPSRDICQRGTSLTIQCQVDSQVTMMFWYRQQPGQSLTLIATANQGSEATYESGFVIDKFPISRPNLTFSTLTVSNMSPEDSSIYLCSVVAPFTGTSNYGYTFGSGTRLTVV.

The chain is built from TRBV9 and TRBJ2-3; D is ambiguous. The CDR3 consists of 13 residues. V shed 0 bases and J shed 13 bases, with 15 bases lying between them. Germline V CDR1 and CDR2: SGDLS, YYNGEE. The DNA for the CDR3 is TGTGCCAGCAGCGTAGCAGTTAAAGGAGAAAAGTATTTT. The encoded protein is CASSVAVKGEKYF.

V is TRBV27 and J is TRBJ2-2; 7 bases are a match to TRBD2. This CDR3 comprises 16 residues. J was trimmed by 1 base and V by 3 bases; bases with no gene match: 5. Germline CDR1 is MNHEY and CDR2 is SMNVEV (reference sequence). Here the CDR3 DNA reads TGTGCCAGCAGTTTGCTGGGGGGGAGGAACACCGGGGAGCTGTTTTTT. Translating gives CASSLLGGRNTGELFF.

This clone occurred once. The chain recombines TRBV19 with TRBJ1-6; a possible D gene is TRBD1 (6 bases). The CDR3 is 16 residues long. Germline V gives CDR1 LNHDA, CDR2 SQIVND (reference sequence). V lost 1 base and J 7 bases, leaving 14 bases between the germline ends. CDR3 DNA: TGTGCCAGTAGTATAGGTGTCAGGGGTCGAAATTCACCCCTCCACTTT. Residues: CASSIGVRGRNSPLHF.

The table lists this clone with a count of one. The rearrangement uses TRBV12-5 and TRBJ2-3; 8 positions agree with TRBD2. Germline CDR1 LGHNT, CDR2 FRNRAP. J gave up 0 bases and V 0 bases, and 5 bases lay outside the gene matches. The CDR3 has 17 residues. CDR3 nucleotide sequence: TGTGCTAGTGGTTTGGTACAGGGACTAGTGAGCACAGATACGCAGTATTTT. It codes for CASGLVQGLVSTDTQYF.

The chain combines TRBV7-9 with TRBJ1-1; no firm D call. Trimming removed 3 bases from V and 2 bases from J, with 10 bases in between. Per the germline V gene, CDR1 is SEHNR and CDR2 is FQNEAQ (reference sequence). CDR3 length equals 14 residues. The CDR3 is CASSLGPENTEAFF. CDR3 nucleotide sequence: TGTGCCAGCAGCTTGGGCCCGGAAAACACTGAAGCTTTCTTT.

The V and J genes are TRBV13 and TRBJ2-1; 9 bases are shared with TRBD2. V shed 4 bases, J shed 7 bases, and the junction held 5 bases outside the gene matches. CDR1 and CDR2 from the germline V gene are PRHDT and FYEKMQ (reference sequence). CDR3 size: 14 residues. CDR3 sequence reads: CASSSGLARNEQFF. The CDR3 region has the DNA TGTGCCAGCAGCTCGGGACTAGCCAGAAATGAGCAGTTCTTC.